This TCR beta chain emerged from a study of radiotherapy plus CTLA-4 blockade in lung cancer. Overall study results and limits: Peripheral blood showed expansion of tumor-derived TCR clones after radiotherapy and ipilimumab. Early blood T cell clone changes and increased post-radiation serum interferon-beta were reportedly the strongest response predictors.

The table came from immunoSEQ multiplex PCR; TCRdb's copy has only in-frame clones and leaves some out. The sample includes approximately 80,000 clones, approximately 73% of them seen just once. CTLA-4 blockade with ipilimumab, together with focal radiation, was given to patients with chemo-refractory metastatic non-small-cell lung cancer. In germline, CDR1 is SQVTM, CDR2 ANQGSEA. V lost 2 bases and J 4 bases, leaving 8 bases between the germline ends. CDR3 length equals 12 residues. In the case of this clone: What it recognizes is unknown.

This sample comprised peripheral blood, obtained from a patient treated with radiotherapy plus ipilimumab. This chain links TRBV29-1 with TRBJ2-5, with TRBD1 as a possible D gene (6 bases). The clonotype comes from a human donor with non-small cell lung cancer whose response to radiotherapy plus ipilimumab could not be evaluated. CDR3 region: CSVETGRETQYF. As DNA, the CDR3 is TGCAGCGTTGAAACAGGGCGAGAGACCCAGTACTTC.